Each of the 21 T cell receptor beta chains below was sequenced from the same sample in a study of long-term antiretroviral therapy in people with HIV. Version v3.0 of the immunoSEQ assay ran at survey level. The protocol was immunoSEQ multiplex PCR, while the TCRdb copy is restricted to in-frame clones and leaves out a portion. The sample lists about 26,000 clones, more than 85% occurring once. Sequenced material: unsorted PBMCs, taken 2.7 years after starting antiretroviral therapy. The source is a man aged 40-49 years with HIV.

The chain carries TRBV11-3 and TRBJ2-7; 7 bases are shared with TRBD1. The CDR3 length is 14 residues. Trimming took 5 bases from V and 2 from J; bases not matched to a gene: 6. Germline lookup yields CDR1 SGHNT and CDR2 YENEEA. The DNA of the CDR3 is TGTGCCAGCAGCGGGAAGGGGGCCCCCTACGAGCAGTACTTC. It translates to CASSGKGAPYEQYF.

V usage is TRBV5-4 and J usage is TRBJ2-3, with D unresolved. This CDR3 comprises 14 residues. Germline lookup yields CDR1 SGHNT and CDR2 YYREEE (reference sequence). Trimming removed 2 bases at V and 1 base at J, with 8 bases between. CDR3 sequence reads: CASSLDTRTDTQYF. CDR3 nucleotide sequence: TGTGCCAGCAGCTTAGACACACGCACAGATACGCAGTATTTT.

This chain connects TRBV4-3 to TRBJ1-4; 8 nucleotides agree with TRBD1. CDR1 and CDR2 from the germline V gene are LGHNA and YSLEER. The CDR3 is 14 amino acids. V was clipped by 6 bases and J by 6 bases; unmatched bases: 6. The CDR3 sequence: CASSQQGGHEKLFF. The CDR3 DNA is TGCGCCAGCAGTCAACAGGGGGGGCATGAAAAACTGTTTTTT.

The V and J genes are TRBV21-1 and TRBJ2-2; the D call TRBD1 from the table was never checked on the DNA. TRBV21-1 is classified as a pseudogene. The CDR3 sequence is 17 residues long. The CDR3: CASSRPGRVYGTGELFF. CDR3 nucleotide sequence: TGTGCCAGCAGCAGACCAGGCAGGGTTTATGGCACCGGGGAGCTGTTTTTT.

The chain couples TRBV4-3 to TRBJ1-1; 9 bases map to TRBD1. CDR1 is LGHNA, CDR2 YSLEER, per germline. The junction had 10 bases not matched to a gene; V was cut back by 6 bases and J by 11 bases. CDR3 length: 13 residues. CDR3 in DNA: TGCGCCAGCAGTCCAAACAGGGGGCGCGGGGCTTTCTTT. Translated, it gives CASSPNRGRGAFF.

The chain links TRBV6-6 to TRBJ1-4; a possible D gene is TRBD1 (5 bases). Germline CDR1 and CDR2: MNHNY and SVGAGI (reference sequence). The CDR3 has 14 residues. Trimming shortened V by 2 bases and J by 5 bases, and 9 bases separated the two germline ends. The DNA for the CDR3 is TGTGCCAGCAGTTACGGGGCAGTAAATGAAAAACTGTTTTTT. Protein product: CASSYGAVNEKLFF.

The chain joins TRBV2 to TRBJ1-2; D is perhaps TRBD1 (6 bases). V lost 4 bases, J lost 8 bases, and 23 bases lay in between. Germline CDR1 SNHLY, CDR2 FYNNEI. This CDR3 is 16 amino acids long. The CDR3 region has the DNA TGTGCCAGCAGTGGGGCCAACAGGGTTGGGAGACGCGGCTACACCTTC. It translates to CASSGANRVGRRGYTF.

The rearrangement uses TRBV7-9 and TRBJ1-1, with 7 bases identical to TRBD1. CDR3 length: 15 amino acids. Germline values: CDR1 SEHNR, CDR2 FQNEAQ (reference sequence). V trimming: 5 bases; J trimming: 5 bases; junction bases outside the gene matches: 11. CDR3 DNA sequence: TGTGCCAGCAGCCGACCGACAGGGAGTAGAACTGAAGCTTTCTTT. Its protein product is CASSRPTGSRTEAFF.

J is TRBJ2-1 and V is TRBV1; TRBD2 reflects the table's D call only, with no check against the DNA. TRBV1 is an annotated pseudogene. This CDR3 is 17 amino acids long. The CDR3 loop is CTSSHYSGGTSYNEQFF. The CDR3 region has the DNA TGCACCAGCAGCCATTACAGCGGAGGGACCTCCTACAATGAGCAGTTCTTC.

V gene TRBV25-1 combines with J gene TRBJ2-5; D remains ambiguous. The germline V gene encodes CDR1 MGHDK and CDR2 SYGVNS. The CDR3 is 15 amino acids. Trimming removed 2 bases at V and 6 bases at J, with 16 bases between. Written as DNA, the CDR3 is TGTGCCAGCAGTGAACCGAGGACGGCCCCTCAGACCCAGTACTTC. Translating gives CASSEPRTAPQTQYF.

A single count supports this clone. This chain links TRBV7-9 with TRBJ1-4; 7 bases map to TRBD1. Germline V lookup: CDR1 SEHNR, CDR2 FQNEAQ (reference sequence). The CDR3 is 17 residues long. The junction had 11 bases not matched to a gene; V was cut back by 1 base and J by 6 bases. This chain's CDR3 is CASSLVVGAGTDEKLFF. CDR3 DNA sequence: TGTGCCAGCAGCTTAGTTGTCGGGGCGGGGACAGATGAAAAACTGTTTTTT.

The CDR3 is CASSQETQYF. The CDR3 region has the DNA TGCGCCAGCAGCCAAGAGACCCAGTACTTC. The chain uses TRBV4-3 and TRBJ2-5; no clear D. The germline V and J ends were trimmed by 0 bases and 7 bases, with 0 bases remaining between them. Per the germline V gene, CDR1 is LGHNA and CDR2 is YSLEER. The CDR3 runs to 10 residues.

The rearrangement joins TRBV9 to TRBJ2-3, with 8 bases fitting TRBD2. Per the germline V gene, CDR1 is SGDLS and CDR2 is YYNGEE. V lost 4 bases, J lost 1 base, and 2 bases stayed unmatched. The CDR3 sequence is 14 residues long. The CDR3 coding sequence is TGTGCCAGCAGCTTTAGCGGGGGCACAGATACGCAGTATTTT. Translation: CASSFSGGTDTQYF.

The chain recombines TRBV25-1 with TRBJ2-1, with D uncertain. The CDR3 consists of 15 residues. Trimming cost V 2 bases and J 1 base, with 9 bases left between them. Germline V gene lookup returns CDR1 MGHDK and CDR2 SYGVNS. The CDR3 spells CASSERQYSYNEQFF. CDR3 coding DNA: TGTGCCAGCAGTGAAAGGCAGTATTCCTACAATGAGCAGTTCTTC.

The CDR3 region is CASSLVRGKKYEQYF. In DNA, the CDR3 is TGTGCCAGCAGCTTAGTTCGAGGCAAAAAATACGAGCAGTACTTC. The chain is built from TRBV11-2 and TRBJ2-7; D remains ambiguous. Germline loops: CDR1 SGHAT, CDR2 FQNNGV. This CDR3 has 15 residues. V was clipped by 1 base and J by 4 bases, with 14 bases between them.

The gene calls are TRBV6-1 and TRBJ1-1; D is unresolved. The V end lost 2 bases, the J end lost 3 bases, and 10 bases lay between the germline ends. This CDR3 contains 14 residues. Germline V gene sequence: CDR1 MNHNS, CDR2 SASEGT. CDR3 protein: CASSERWVDTEAFF. The CDR3 DNA reads TGTGCCAGCAGTGAAAGGTGGGTGGACACTGAAGCTTTCTTT.

The rearrangement uses TRBV4-2 and TRBJ1-1, with D uncertain. Trimming took 0 bases from V and 3 from J, leaving 11 bases between them. The CDR3 sequence is 15 residues long. Germline values: CDR1 LGHNA, CDR2 YNFKEQ. The CDR3 loop reads CASSQDIGVDTEAFF. In nucleotides, the CDR3 is TGTGCCAGCAGCCAAGATATAGGAGTCGACACTGAAGCTTTCTTT.

The V gene is TRBV19, the J gene TRBJ1-3; D call uncertain. Trimming shortened V by 7 bases and J by 2 bases, and 9 bases separated the two germline ends. Germline values: CDR1 LNHDA, CDR2 SQIVND (reference sequence). The CDR3 is 13 amino acids. Here the CDR3 reads CASTPAPGNTIYF. The CDR3 bases are TGTGCCAGTACTCCTGCCCCTGGAAACACCATATATTTT.

V is TRBV29-1 and J is TRBJ2-3; D may be TRBD2 (7 bases). V lost 3 bases and J 0 bases, leaving 19 bases between the germline ends. The CDR3 contains 17 residues. Looked up from germline, CDR1 is SQVTM and CDR2 is ANQGSEA. The CDR3 reads CSVEGGGRMASTDTQYF. In nucleotides, the CDR3 is TGCAGCGTTGAGGGGGGCGGGAGAATGGCCAGCACAGATACGCAGTATTTT.

This clone was seen just once. The genes are TRBV4-1 and TRBJ2-1; 12 nucleotides agree with TRBD2. The CDR3 loop spans 16 amino acids. Germline lookup yields CDR1 MGHRA and CDR2 YSYEKL. Trimming at V came to 3 bases and at J to 6 bases, leaving 6 bases not matched to a gene. As DNA, the CDR3 is TGCGCCAGCAGCCATGTGCTAGCGGGGGGGCCCAATGAGCAGTTCTTC. It is translated as CASSHVLAGGPNEQFF.

The rearrangement uses TRBV15 and TRBJ2-3; 11 positions match TRBD2. After removal of 0 bases from V and 1 base from J, the junction contained 6 bases not matched to a gene. The CDR3 contains 18 residues. The germline gives CDR1 LNHNV, CDR2 YYDKDF (reference sequence). This chain's CDR3 is CATSRDRTLAGGTDTQYF. The CDR3, as DNA: TGTGCCACCAGCAGAGATCGGACACTAGCGGGGGGCACAGATACGCAGTATTTT.